This paragraph covers one T cell receptor beta chain sequence. The CDR3 contains 16 residues. Germline loops: CDR1 SGHDT, CDR2 YYEEEE. V was cut by 4 bases and J by 0 bases, with 16 bases left in between. This specimen comes from a study of shared clonotypes between healthy human individuals. The table came from immunoSEQ multiplex PCR; TCRdb's copy has only in-frame clones and leaves some out. This repertoire shows a few hundred thousand clones, 95% to 96% found once; its top ten account for 0.1% to 0.11%. CD8 cells classed as naive were CD45RO-negative and positively selected for CCR7, excluding terminally differentiated effector memory CD45RA+ cells.

This TCR derives from a woman between 25 and 40 years old in good health. The specimen was naive CD8+ T cells sorted from blood. The rearrangement joins TRBV5-6 to TRBJ1-1; the D gene is possibly TRBD1 (5 bases). This CDR3 is CASSTPGEWVNTEAFF. In DNA, the CDR3 is TGTGCCAGCAGCACCCCGGGGGAATGGGTGAACACTGAAGCTTTCTTT. The full variable domain, its missing parts supplied by reference TRBV5-6 and TRBJ1-1, is DAGVTQSPTHLIKTRGQQVTLRCSPKSGHDTVSWYQQALGQGPQFIFQYYEEEERQRGNFPDRFSGHQFPNYSSELNVNALLLGDSALYLCASSTPGEWVNTEAFFGQGTRLTVV.